A selection of T cell receptor beta chains follows, all from one sample in a study of T cells in Graves' hyperthyroidism and ophthalmopathy. MiXCR, run by TCRdb on the multiplex PCR reads, gives a single entry per CDR3 protein. The sample records approximately 610,000 distinct CDR3 sequences, 16% being singletons. The source material was blood. The receptors here all came from a woman in her late teens or twenties with Graves' hyperthyroidism. Both conserved end residues are part of each CDR3. Fields, in order: V gene, CDR3 length, clone size, D gene, J gene, CDR3 protein, CDR3 DNA. A D gene is named only where the DNA matches it firmly. The listing skips clone size in some rows; elsewhere it reads once, few, many or a size class.

v_call: TRBV29-1
cdr3_length: 16
clone_size: -
d_call: -
j_call: TRBJ1-2
cdr3_aa: CSVVPEQGKTNYGYTF
cdr3_nt: TGCAGCGTCGTTCCAGAACAGGGAAAGACTAACTATGGCTACACCTTC

v_call: TRBV2
cdr3_length: 12
clone_size: many
d_call: -
j_call: TRBJ1-2
cdr3_aa: CASPGEDYGYTF
cdr3_nt: TGTGCCAGCCCGGGGGAGGACTATGGCTACACCTTC

v_call: TRBV19
cdr3_length: 15
clone_size: -
d_call: TRBD2
j_call: TRBJ2-1
cdr3_aa: CASSILLAGYNEQFF
cdr3_nt: TGTGCCAGTAGTATTCTACTAGCGGGATACAATGAGCAGTTCTTC

v_call: TRBV20-1
cdr3_length: 15
clone_size: few
d_call: -
j_call: TRBJ2-1
cdr3_aa: CSARDSLEAYNEQFF
cdr3_nt: TGCAGTGCTAGAGATAGCCTTGAAGCCTACAATGAGCAGTTCTTC

v_call: TRBV12-3/TRBV12-4
cdr3_length: 16
clone_size: many
d_call: TRBD2
j_call: TRBJ2-3
cdr3_aa: CASSPTLAGDTDTQYF
cdr3_nt: TGTGCCAGCAGTCCTACCCTAGCGGGGGACACAGATACGCAGTATTTT

v_call: TRBV2
cdr3_length: 15
clone_size: -
d_call: -
j_call: TRBJ2-2
cdr3_aa: CASESTDANTGELFF
cdr3_nt: TGTGCCAGCGAATCAACGGACGCGAACACCGGGGAGCTGTTTTTT

v_call: TRBV2
cdr3_length: 11
clone_size: many
d_call: TRBD1
j_call: TRBJ2-5
cdr3_aa: CASGTEETQYF
cdr3_nt: TGTGCCAGCGGGACAGAAGAGACCCAGTACTTC

v_call: TRBV20-1
cdr3_length: 16
clone_size: -
d_call: TRBD2
j_call: TRBJ2-7
cdr3_aa: CSARTSGVLNSYEQYF
cdr3_nt: TGCAGTGCCCGGACTAGCGGGGTATTAAACTCCTACGAGCAGTACTTC

v_call: TRBV6-5
cdr3_length: 18
clone_size: few
d_call: TRBD2
j_call: TRBJ2-1
cdr3_aa: CASSSLIRAGGSYNEQFF
cdr3_nt: TGTGCCAGCAGTTCCTTAATAAGGGCGGGGGGTTCCTACAATGAGCAGTTCTTC

v_call: TRBV7-9
cdr3_length: 14
clone_size: many
d_call: -
j_call: TRBJ2-3
cdr3_aa: CASSLETAAHTQYF
cdr3_nt: TGTGCCAGCAGCTTAGAGACGGCTGCTCATACGCAGTATTTT

v_call: TRBV20-1
cdr3_length: 12
clone_size: few
d_call: TRBD1
j_call: TRBJ1-1
cdr3_aa: CSARDDRVEAFF
cdr3_nt: TGCAGTGCTAGAGATGACAGGGTTGAAGCTTTCTTT

v_call: TRBV20-1
cdr3_length: 14
clone_size: many
d_call: -
j_call: TRBJ2-1
cdr3_aa: CSARDPTRRGEQFF
cdr3_nt: TGCAGTGCTAGAGACCCAACTAGAAGGGGTGAGCAGTTCTTC

v_call: TRBV19
cdr3_length: 14
clone_size: -
d_call: -
j_call: TRBJ2-1
cdr3_aa: CASSIGDGDNEQFF
cdr3_nt: TGTGCCAGTAGTATAGGGGACGGAGACAATGAGCAGTTCTTC

v_call: TRBV7-8
cdr3_length: 14
clone_size: few
d_call: TRBD1
j_call: TRBJ1-5
cdr3_aa: CASSLGEGAQPQHF
cdr3_nt: TGTGCCAGCAGCTTAGGTGAGGGGGCCCAGCCCCAGCATTTT

v_call: TRBV18
cdr3_length: 13
clone_size: few
d_call: -
j_call: TRBJ2-7
cdr3_aa: CASSPGGFYEQYF
cdr3_nt: TGTGCCAGCTCACCAGGGGGTTTCTACGAGCAGTACTTC

v_call: TRBV2
cdr3_length: 16
clone_size: -
d_call: TRBD1
j_call: TRBJ1-2
cdr3_aa: CASSALQGTSNYGYTF
cdr3_nt: TGTGCCAGCAGTGCGCTACAGGGGACTTCTAACTATGGCTACACCTTC

v_call: TRBV14
cdr3_length: 16
clone_size: few
d_call: TRBD1
j_call: TRBJ2-7
cdr3_aa: CASSQGLGQGLREQYF
cdr3_nt: TGTGCCAGCAGCCAAGGGTTGGGACAGGGCCTAAGGGAGCAGTACTTC

v_call: TRBV6-2/TRBV6-3
cdr3_length: 13
clone_size: many
d_call: -
j_call: TRBJ2-1
cdr3_aa: CASSSSRGNEQFF
cdr3_nt: TGTGCCAGCAGCAGCAGTAGGGGCAATGAGCAGTTCTTC

v_call: TRBV28
cdr3_length: 14
clone_size: -
d_call: -
j_call: TRBJ2-1
cdr3_aa: CASGRGAFYNEQFF
cdr3_nt: TGTGCCAGTGGAAGGGGAGCGTTCTACAATGAGCAGTTCTTC

v_call: TRBV28
cdr3_length: 15
clone_size: many
d_call: -
j_call: TRBJ2-7
cdr3_aa: CASSRGGQSGLQQYF
cdr3_nt: TGTGCCAGCAGTCGCGGGGGACAGTCAGGGCTGCAGCAGTACTTC

v_call: TRBV2
cdr3_length: 16
clone_size: many
d_call: -
j_call: TRBJ2-7
cdr3_aa: CASSNTLLAVSYEQYF
cdr3_nt: TGTGCCAGCAGCAACACATTGTTGGCGGTCTCCTACGAGCAGTACTTC

v_call: TRBV6-2/TRBV6-3
cdr3_length: 13
clone_size: few
d_call: -
j_call: TRBJ2-5
cdr3_aa: CASSYLGQETQYF
cdr3_nt: TGTGCCAGCAGTTACTTAGGCCAAGAGACCCAGTACTTC

v_call: TRBV10-3
cdr3_length: 18
clone_size: -
d_call: -
j_call: TRBJ1-6
cdr3_aa: CAISESTLGGPGYSPLHF
cdr3_nt: TGTGCCATCAGTGAGTCGACGTTGGGAGGGCCGGGGTATTCACCCCTCCACTTT

v_call: TRBV28
cdr3_length: 17
clone_size: few
d_call: -
j_call: TRBJ2-3
cdr3_aa: CASSSRREVTGTDTQYF
cdr3_nt: TGTGCCAGCAGTTCTCGGCGGGAAGTGACTGGCACAGATACGCAGTATTTT

v_call: TRBV7-9
cdr3_length: 13
clone_size: many
d_call: -
j_call: TRBJ1-2
cdr3_aa: CASSFTPNYGYTF
cdr3_nt: TGTGCCAGCAGCTTCACACCTAACTATGGCTACACCTTC

v_call: TRBV27
cdr3_length: 14
clone_size: many
d_call: -
j_call: TRBJ1-1
cdr3_aa: CASRLQRLNTEAFF
cdr3_nt: TGTGCCAGCAGGTTACAGCGCTTGAACACTGAAGCTTTCTTT

v_call: TRBV20-1
cdr3_length: 14
clone_size: -
d_call: -
j_call: TRBJ2-7
cdr3_aa: CSARPGEGTYEQYF
cdr3_nt: TGCAGTGCTAGACCCGGGGAAGGGACCTACGAGCAGTACTTC

v_call: TRBV7-2
cdr3_length: 15
clone_size: -
d_call: -
j_call: TRBJ1-4
cdr3_aa: CASSLTSPSGEKLFF
cdr3_nt: TGTGCCAGCAGCCTAACGAGTCCCTCAGGAGAAAAACTGTTTTTT

v_call: TRBV3-1
cdr3_length: 17
clone_size: many
d_call: TRBD2
j_call: TRBJ2-7
cdr3_aa: CASSQAAIAGTSYEQYF
cdr3_nt: TGTGCCAGCAGCCAAGCCGCCATAGCGGGTACCTCCTACGAGCAGTACTTC

v_call: TRBV7-9
cdr3_length: 13
clone_size: -
d_call: -
j_call: TRBJ2-5
cdr3_aa: CASSLHGLETQYF
cdr3_nt: TGTGCCAGCAGCTTACATGGGCTGGAGACCCAGTACTTC

v_call: TRBV7-2
cdr3_length: 15
clone_size: many
d_call: -
j_call: TRBJ1-2
cdr3_aa: CASSQSTGWNYGYTF
cdr3_nt: TGTGCCAGCAGCCAATCGACAGGCTGGAACTATGGCTACACCTTC

v_call: TRBV18
cdr3_length: 17
clone_size: few
d_call: -
j_call: TRBJ2-1
cdr3_aa: CASSPVPRGKPYNEQFF
cdr3_nt: TGTGCCAGCTCACCGGTTCCAAGGGGGAAACCCTACAATGAGCAGTTCTTC

v_call: TRBV12-3/TRBV12-4
cdr3_length: 15
clone_size: many
d_call: TRBD1
j_call: TRBJ1-2
cdr3_aa: CASRRDRGMSYGYTF
cdr3_nt: TGTGCCAGCAGGAGGGACAGGGGTATGAGCTATGGCTACACCTTC

v_call: TRBV5-6
cdr3_length: 14
clone_size: -
d_call: -
j_call: TRBJ2-2
cdr3_aa: CASSRQANTGELFF
cdr3_nt: TGTGCCAGCAGCCGACAGGCGAACACCGGGGAGCTGTTTTTT

v_call: TRBV2
cdr3_length: 11
clone_size: many
d_call: -
j_call: TRBJ2-7
cdr3_aa: CASALAGEQYF
cdr3_nt: TGTGCCAGCGCCCTGGCCGGCGAGCAGTACTTC

v_call: TRBV24-1
cdr3_length: 13
clone_size: -
d_call: TRBD2
j_call: TRBJ2-7
cdr3_aa: CATSIAGRDEQYF
cdr3_nt: TGTGCCACGTCCATAGCGGGAAGGGACGAGCAGTACTTC

v_call: TRBV13
cdr3_length: 16
clone_size: -
d_call: -
j_call: TRBJ2-7
cdr3_aa: CASSLVSLGGVYEQYF
cdr3_nt: TGTGCCAGCAGCTTAGTTTCTCTAGGGGGGGTCTACGAGCAGTACTTC

v_call: TRBV7-2
cdr3_length: 17
clone_size: few
d_call: TRBD2
j_call: TRBJ2-1
cdr3_aa: CASSTGSAGGLNNEQFF
cdr3_nt: TGTGCCAGCAGCACTGGCAGTGCGGGGGGGCTAAACAATGAGCAGTTCTTC

v_call: TRBV20-1
cdr3_length: 13
clone_size: -
d_call: -
j_call: TRBJ1-4
cdr3_aa: CSARLEVAEKLFF
cdr3_nt: TGCAGTGCTCGGCTCGAGGTAGCTGAAAAACTGTTTTTT

v_call: TRBV15
cdr3_length: 15
clone_size: -
d_call: TRBD2
j_call: TRBJ2-7
cdr3_aa: CATSESGRASYEQYF
cdr3_nt: TGTGCCACCAGTGAGAGCGGGAGAGCGTCCTACGAGCAGTACTTC

v_call: TRBV5-1
cdr3_length: 15
clone_size: -
d_call: TRBD1
j_call: TRBJ1-3
cdr3_aa: CASKSGTGSGNTIYF
cdr3_nt: TGCGCCTCGAAATCCGGGACAGGCTCTGGAAACACCATATATTTT

v_call: TRBV12-3/TRBV12-4
cdr3_length: 10
clone_size: -
d_call: -
j_call: TRBJ2-5
cdr3_aa: CASSSGTQYF
cdr3_nt: TGTGCCAGCAGTTCGGGAACCCAGTACTTC

v_call: TRBV5-1
cdr3_length: 17
clone_size: -
d_call: TRBD1
j_call: TRBJ1-1
cdr3_aa: CASSPGQLNFKNTEAFF
cdr3_nt: TGCGCCAGCAGCCCGGGACAGCTAAACTTCAAGAACACTGAAGCTTTCTTT

v_call: TRBV6-1
cdr3_length: 16
clone_size: many
d_call: -
j_call: TRBJ1-4
cdr3_aa: CASSEALGPNNEKLFF
cdr3_nt: TGTGCCAGCAGTGAAGCATTAGGACCGAATAATGAAAAACTGTTTTTT